This TCR beta chain emerged from a study of cytomegalovirus exposure and HLA in healthy donors. This CDR3 comprises 17 residues. V lost 3 bases, J lost 4 bases, and 9 bases stayed unmatched. CDR1 and CDR2 (germline): MNHNS, SASEGT. The PCR employed 60 Vbeta primers together with 13 Jbeta primers. Generated by immunoSEQ multiplex PCR, the TCRdb table keeps only in-frame clones and is missing some. The sample shows about 52,000 clones, and more than 9% sits with its ten largest clones. Input material: PBMCs. The genes are TRBV6-1 and TRBJ2-6, with TRBD1 matching 7 bases. This receptor was identified in a woman between 55 and 75 years old in good health and CMV-seropositive. The CDR3 protein is CASSDGQVSWGANVLTF. The CDR3 nucleotides read TGTGCCAGCAGTGACGGACAGGTTTCTTGGGGGGCCAACGTCCTGACTTTC.